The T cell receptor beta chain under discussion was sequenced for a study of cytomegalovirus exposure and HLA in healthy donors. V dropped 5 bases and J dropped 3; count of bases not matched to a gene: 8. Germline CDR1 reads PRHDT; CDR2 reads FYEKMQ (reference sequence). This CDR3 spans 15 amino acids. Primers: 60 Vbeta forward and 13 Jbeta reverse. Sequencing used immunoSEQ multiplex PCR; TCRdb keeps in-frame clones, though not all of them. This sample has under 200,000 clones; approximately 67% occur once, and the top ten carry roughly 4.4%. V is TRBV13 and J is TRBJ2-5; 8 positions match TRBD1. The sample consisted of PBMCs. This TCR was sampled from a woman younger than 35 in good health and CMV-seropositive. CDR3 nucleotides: TGTGCCAGCAGCCGCATGACAGGGGTGGAAGAGACCCAGTACTTC. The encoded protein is CASSRMTGVEETQYF.